Following are 28 T cell receptor beta chains from one sample sequenced in a study. TCRdb reanalysed the RT-PCR reads using MiXCR and keeps one entry per CDR3 protein. The sample has about 680,000 distinct CDR3 sequences, 14% seen once; the top ten hold roughly 4%. The specimen sequenced was memory CD4+ T cells from blood. These receptors all come from a female donor in good health, serving as a healthy control.

The chain links TRBV5-1 to TRBJ2-1; no definite D call. The CDR3 length is 15 residues. CDR1 is SGHRS and CDR2 is YFSETQ in the germline V gene. Trimming took 1 base from V and 5 from J, leaving 13 bases between them. The CDR3 DNA sequence: TGCGCCAGCAGCTTGAGTACTCCTGGAAACAATGAGCAGTTCTTC. Its translation: CASSLSTPGNNEQFF.

This chain joins TRBV4-1 and TRBJ1-1; possibly TRBD1 for D (5 bases). Germline assignment: CDR1 MGHRA and CDR2 YSYEKL. Trimming cost V 0 bases and J 3 bases, with 11 bases left between them. The CDR3 loop spans 15 amino acids. The CDR3 sequence: CASSQDPQAYTEAFF. Written as DNA, the CDR3 is TGCGCCAGCAGCCAAGATCCACAGGCCTACACTGAAGCTTTCTTT.

The rearrangement uses TRBV9 and TRBJ2-7; 8 bases fit TRBD2. The CDR3 spans 14 residues. With V trimmed by 0 bases and J by 5 bases, 4 bases remained unmatched. The germline gives CDR1 SGDLS, CDR2 YYNGEE. CDR3 coding DNA: TGTGCCAGCAGCGTAGGGGGACTAGACCACGAGCAGTACTTC. Amino acid sequence: CASSVGGLDHEQYF.

The chain carries TRBV24-1 and TRBJ2-2, with a weak D call TRBD2 (6 bases). V lost 6 bases, J lost 7 bases, and 11 bases lay in between. CDR3 size: 13 residues. Germline V gene data show CDR1 as KGHDR and CDR2 as SFDVKD. In DNA, the CDR3 is TGTGCCACCAGTTGGTCCGGGAGCGGGGAGCTGTTTTTT. Translated, it gives CATSWSGSGELFF.

There are a few counts of this clonotype. The chain carries TRBV6-6 and TRBJ2-3, with 9 bases that match TRBD1. CDR1 and CDR2 (germline): MNHNY, SVGAGI (reference sequence). This CDR3 spans 15 amino acids. V was pared by 5 bases and J by 7 bases, with 10 bases of the junction left unmatched. The CDR3 here is CASSPRDRASNTQYF. The CDR3 DNA reads TGTGCCAGCAGTCCCCGGGACAGGGCTTCCAATACGCAGTATTTT.

This clonotype came up a few times. The chain uses TRBV7-9 and TRBJ2-5, with D perhaps TRBD1 or TRBD2 (6 bases each). This CDR3 has 19 residues. Germline V gene lookup returns CDR1 SEHNR and CDR2 FQNEAQ (reference sequence). Between the trimmed V and J ends, which lost 3 bases and 7 bases, there was a span of 30 bases. CDR3 DNA sequence: TGTGCCAGCAGCTTCAGAGGGGGTGAAAATAGCGGACGTGTGGGGACCCAGTACTTC. Translating gives CASSFRGGENSGRVGTQYF.

This clonotype came up many times. The rearrangement links TRBV7-2 to TRBJ1-2; 7 positions match TRBD1. Germline values: CDR1 SGHTA, CDR2 FQGNSA. V dropped 2 bases and J dropped 5; count of bases not matched to a gene: 8. The CDR3 consists of 15 residues. The CDR3 DNA reads as TGTGCCAGCAGCTTAAGCGGCAGGGGGTTATATGGCTACACCTTC. This gives the protein CASSLSGRGLYGYTF.

This chain joins TRBV3-1 and TRBJ2-1; perhaps D is TRBD1 or TRBD2 (5 bases each). V was shortened by 3 bases and J by 3 bases, with 18 bases between the two germline ends. Germline-derived CDR1 and CDR2 are LGHDT and YNNKEL (reference sequence). The CDR3 has 17 residues. The CDR3 DNA is TGTGCCAGCAGCCACCGCTCCGGGACCTCCCTCTACAATGAGCAGTTCTTC. This sequence encodes CASSHRSGTSLYNEQFF.

At least ten counts were recorded for this clonotype. The rearrangement links TRBV29-1 to TRBJ1-2, with a weak D call TRBD1 (6 bases). The CDR3 spans 16 residues. The V gene lost 3 bases and the J gene lost 5 bases, with 22 bases spanning the gap. Germline lookup yields CDR1 SQVTM and CDR2 ANQGSEA. The CDR3 here is CSVDSTGGAGGYGYTF. CDR3 coding DNA: TGCAGCGTTGATTCCACGGGGGGGGCCGGAGGTTATGGCTACACCTTC. Drawing the rest from reference TRBV29-1 and TRBJ1-2, the complete variable domain is SAVISQKPSRDICQRGTSLTIQCQVDSQVTMMFWYRQQPGQSLTLIATANQGSEATYESGFVIDKFPISRPNLTFSTLTVSNMSPEDSSIYLCSVDSTGGAGGYGYTFGSGTRLTVV.

This clonotype was seen repeatedly, ten times or more. The rearrangement links TRBV6-5 to TRBJ1-2; 9 bases are shared with TRBD1. There are 14 residues in the CDR3. After removal of 0 bases from V and 7 bases from J, the junction contained 3 bases not matched to a gene. Looked up from germline, CDR1 is MNHEY and CDR2 is SVGAGI. The CDR3 DNA reads TGTGCCAGCAGTTACTCGGACAGGGGCTCTGGCTACACCTTC. Amino acids: CASSYSDRGSGYTF.

This clonotype has at least ten counts. The V and J genes are TRBV7-2 and TRBJ2-1; the D gene is possibly TRBD2 (5 bases). This CDR3 contains 16 residues. Trimming removed 3 bases from V and 5 bases from J, with 17 bases in between. Germline CDR1 and CDR2: SGHTA and FQGNSA. CDR3 in amino acids: CASSLTRTGLNNEQFF. CDR3 DNA: TGTGCCAGCAGCTTGACTCGAACCGGACTCAACAATGAGCAGTTCTTC.

Concerning this clonotype itself: A read error may be the cause here, since a much bigger clone is one base away. The chain is built from TRBV12-3 or TRBV12-4 and TRBJ2-1, with D perhaps TRBD2 (6 bases). The CDR3 sequence is 14 residues long. V gave up 2 bases and J gave up 10 bases, with 15 bases separating them. The DNA of the CDR3 is TGTGCCAGCAGTTTAAGGGTGTCGGAGGGAGAGCAGTTCTTC. Its protein product is CASSLRVSEGEQFF.

V gene TRBV5-4 combines with J gene TRBJ2-5, with D possibly TRBD2 on 6 matching bases. The CDR3 is made up of 13 amino acids. V lost 2 bases, J lost 12 bases, and 17 bases lay in between. Germline V gene data show CDR1 as SGHNT and CDR2 as YYREEE (reference sequence). CDR3 sequence reads: CASSFDPGEAEYF. The DNA of the CDR3 is TGTGCCAGCAGCTTTGATCCCGGGGAGGCGGAGTACTTC.

The rearrangement links TRBV18 to TRBJ2-7; D is perhaps TRBD1 or TRBD2 (5 bases each). This CDR3 spans 14 amino acids. V was trimmed by 3 bases and J by 3 bases, leaving 12 bases between them. Germline V gene sequence: CDR1 KGHSH, CDR2 LQKENI. CDR3 bases: TGTGCCAGCTCACCCCGGGACGGTGACTACGAGCAGTACTTC. It is translated as CASSPRDGDYEQYF.

This clonotype has at least ten counts. The chain combines TRBV7-2 with TRBJ2-7, with D perhaps TRBD2 (6 bases). Germline lookup yields CDR1 SGHTA and CDR2 FQGNSA. The CDR3 sequence is 16 residues long. The V gene lost 0 bases and the J gene lost 1 base, with 13 bases spanning the gap. CDR3 residues: CASSLASGTVSYEQYF. The CDR3 DNA is TGTGCCAGCAGCTTAGCGTCCGGGACTGTTTCCTACGAGCAGTACTTC.

The table lists this clonotype with a few counts. This chain links TRBV7-3 with TRBJ2-3, with D unclear. CDR1 is SGHTA and CDR2 is FQGTGA in the germline V gene. The CDR3 runs 16 residues. V lost 5 bases and J lost 5, with 20 bases in between. The CDR3: CASSQSVGRIGDTQYF. Written as DNA, the CDR3 is TGTGCCAGCAGCCAAAGCGTTGGCCGGATAGGAGATACGCAGTATTTT.

In this sample, this clonotype turned up many times. The chain uses TRBV7-2 and TRBJ2-5; no reliable D call. The CDR3 is made up of 14 amino acids. Trimming shortened V by 2 bases and J by 1 base, and 8 bases separated the two germline ends. From germline, CDR1 is SGHTA and CDR2 FQGNSA. CDR3: CASSLMLGQETQYF. The CDR3 region has the DNA TGTGCCAGCAGCTTAATGTTGGGCCAAGAGACCCAGTACTTC.

This clonotype was picked up many times. The CDR3 region has the DNA TGTGCCAGCTCATATACTGACGGGCAACGCACAGATACGCAGTATTTT. Amino acid sequence: CASSYTDGQRTDTQYF. This chain joins TRBV18 and TRBJ2-3; D is uncertain. Looked up from germline, CDR1 is KGHSH and CDR2 is LQKENI. Trimming stripped 5 bases from V and 1 base from J, with 16 bases between. CDR3 length: 16 amino acids.

This clonotype was seen repeatedly, ten times or more. This rearrangement joins TRBV29-1 to TRBJ1-4; TRBD1 is a possible D gene (5 bases). Germline assignment: CDR1 SQVTM and CDR2 ANQGSEA. This CDR3 is 11 amino acids long. V lost 4 bases and J 5 bases, leaving 5 bases between the germline ends. The CDR3, as DNA: TGCAGCGTTGGGGACAATGAAAAACTGTTTTTT. Amino acids: CSVGDNEKLFF.

This clonotype occurred many times. V gene TRBV6-6 combines with J gene TRBJ2-7; 13 nucleotides agree with TRBD2. In germline, CDR1 is MNHNY, CDR2 SVGAGI (reference sequence). Trimming removed 7 bases from V and 5 bases from J; junction bases left unmatched: 8. This CDR3 is built from 15 residues. The DNA for the CDR3 is TGTGCCAGCACCCACGGACTAGCGGGAGTCGACGAGCAGTACTTC. It yields the protein CASTHGLAGVDEQYF.

The rearrangement uses TRBV28 and TRBJ2-7; TRBD1 agrees at 10 bases. The CDR3 sequence is 15 residues long. Germline V gene sequence: CDR1 MDHEN, CDR2 SYDVKM. Trimming removed 6 bases from V and 6 bases from J; junction bases left unmatched: 11. CDR3 DNA: TGTGCCAGCAGAACTACCGGGACAGGGGATTTCGAGCAGTACTTC. As protein: CASRTTGTGDFEQYF.

This clonotype was recorded a few times. The genes are TRBV20-1 and TRBJ1-1; TRBD1 agrees at 7 bases. Unmatched junction bases numbered 8, after V lost 7 bases and J lost 0 bases. Germline lookup yields CDR1 DFQATT and CDR2 SNEGSKA (reference sequence). The CDR3 sequence is 14 residues long. The DNA of the CDR3 is TGCAGTGTTAAGACAGGGACGATGAACACTGAAGCTTTCTTT. It encodes CSVKTGTMNTEAFF.

J is TRBJ1-1 and V is TRBV30; D is undetermined. The V gene's germline CDR1 is GTSNPN and CDR2 SVGIG (reference sequence). V gave up 4 bases and J gave up 6 bases, with 9 bases separating them. The CDR3 has 11 amino acids. The chain's CDR3 is CAWNRLSEAFF. As DNA, the CDR3 is TGTGCCTGGAACAGATTGTCTGAAGCTTTCTTT. The entire variable domain, with the rest obtained from reference TRBV30 and TRBJ1-1, is as follows: SQTIHQWPATLVQPVGSPLSLECTVEGTSNPNLYWYRQAAGRGLQLLFYSVGIGQISSEVPQNLSASRPQDRQFILSSKKLLLSDSGFYLCAWNRLSEAFFGQGTRLTVV.

This clonotype was seen more than once but under ten times. This chain links TRBV6-2 or TRBV6-3 with TRBJ2-3; TRBD2 matches at 9 bases. This CDR3 contains 18 residues. Looked up from germline, CDR1 is MNHEY and CDR2 is SVGEGT. Germline trimming cut 0 bases from V and 4 bases from J; bases unmatched to any gene: 11. CDR3 in DNA: TGTGCCAGCAGTTACTCGTCCGGACTAGCGACCGAAGCAGATACGCAGTATTTT. Translated, it gives CASSYSSGLATEADTQYF.

This chain uses TRBV12-3 or TRBV12-4 with TRBJ2-2; D may be TRBD1 or TRBD2 (5 bases each). The V end lost 5 bases, the J end lost 4 bases, and 11 bases lay between the germline ends. The CDR3 is made up of 14 amino acids. The CDR3: CASSRTGPTGELFF. DNA for the CDR3: TGTGCCAGCAGTCGGACGGGACCCACCGGGGAGCTGTTTTTT.

V gene TRBV3-1 combines with J gene TRBJ2-5; D may be TRBD2 (5 bases). V was clipped by 4 bases and J by 5 bases, with 17 bases between them. The germline CDR1 and CDR2 sequences are LGHDT and YNNKEL (reference sequence). The CDR3 contains 15 residues. CDR3 region: CASSPRGADGETQYF. As DNA, the CDR3 is TGTGCCAGCAGCCCCCGGGGAGCGGATGGGGAGACCCAGTACTTC.

The V gene is TRBV18, the J gene TRBJ1-3; a possible D gene is TRBD1 (6 bases). Trimming took 1 base from V and 2 from J, leaving 12 bases between them. There are 16 residues in the CDR3. From germline, CDR1 is KGHSH and CDR2 LQKENI. The CDR3 is CASSPRYRTAGNTIYF. Here the CDR3 DNA reads TGTGCCAGCTCACCACGGTATCGGACAGCTGGAAACACCATATATTTT.

This clonotype was seen at least ten times. This chain joins TRBV12-3 or TRBV12-4 and TRBJ2-1; D possibly corresponds to TRBD2 (6 bases). The CDR3 totals 14 residues. The V and J ends lost 3 bases and 8 bases respectively, with 14 bases between them. CDR3 bases: TGTGCCAGCAGTTTTGTGGGGGGTCCGTATGAGCAGTTCTTC. Protein: CASSFVGGPYEQFF.